The TCR beta chain under discussion was sequenced for a study of OX40 agonist ivuxolimab in advanced cancers. Overall study context: Of mixed ages from about 23 to 79 and averaging approximately 60 years, the group was about 86% male. Allowance was made for prior anti-PD-1, anti-PD-L1 or anti-CTLA-4 therapy, and 35% to 40% had some.

Profiling relied on immunoSEQ multiplex PCR, and the TCRdb table lists in-frame clones only, not all of them. There are around 60,000 clones in the sample; 85% to 95% occur only once, and 25% lies in the top ten. Whole-study findings and limits: Both blood CD4+ and CD8+ T cells showed clonal growth by week 6 at 0.1 to 3.0 mg/kg.

As for this clone: Its antigen is undetermined.

CDR3 length: 13 residues. Germline CDR1 is LNHDA and CDR2 is SQIVND (reference sequence). The trim removed 7 bases at V and 3 bases at J, leaving 3 bases unmatched. The clonotype originates from an adult with an advanced solid tumor such as melanoma, head and neck, liver or kidney cancer. Source: CD4+ or CD8+ T cells sorted from blood, taken in a trial of the OX40 agonist ivuxolimab. The chain joins TRBV19 to TRBJ2-1; TRBD2 matches at 7 bases. The CDR3 coding sequence is TGTGCCAGTACGAGCGGGAACTACAATGAGCAGTTCTTC. The encoded protein is CASTSGNYNEQFF.